The 13 T cell receptor beta chains listed next were all sequenced from one sample in a study of early T cells in non-severe SARS-CoV-2 infection. TCRdb itself ran the 5' RACE reads through MiXCR, one entry per CDR3 protein. The sample includes roughly 50,000 distinct CDR3 sequences, roughly 8% of them seen just once. The sequenced sample was whole blood, obtained at baseline. The receptor source for this set is an adult who was a healthcare worker with PCR-confirmed SARS-CoV-2 infection or an uninfected control (not recorded which).

This clonotype was observed many times. The chain joins TRBV7-8 to TRBJ2-7, with TRBD1 matching over 12 bases. Germline V CDR1 and CDR2: SGHVS, FQNEAQ. Unmatched junction bases numbered 7, after V lost 5 bases and J lost 5 bases. This CDR3 spans 15 amino acids. The CDR3 region is CASSLPGTGGHEQYF. CDR3 coding DNA: TGTGCCAGCAGCCTCCCCGGGACAGGGGGCCACGAGCAGTACTTC.

This clonotype has at least ten counts. This sequence joins TRBV19 and TRBJ2-7, with D uncertain. The CDR3 is 14 residues long. Germline-derived CDR1 and CDR2 are LNHDA and SQIVND (reference sequence). The V and J ends lost 1 base and 2 bases respectively, with 9 bases between them. CDR3: CASSIAGGTYEQYF. As DNA, the CDR3 is TGTGCCAGTAGTATAGCTGGCGGAACCTACGAGCAGTACTTC.

This clonotype was recorded many times. A read error is possible here, since a much larger clone lies one base away. The rearrangement links TRBV4-2 to TRBJ2-7; 9 nucleotides align to TRBD2. The germline CDR1 and CDR2 sequences are LGHNA and YNFKEQ. This CDR3 contains 15 residues. CDR3 sequence (DNA): TGTGCCAGCAACCAAGAGCGTAGCGGGAGTGACGAGCAGTACTTC. Residues: CASNQERSGSDEQYF.

This clonotype was seen only a few times. This rearrangement joins TRBV4-3 to TRBJ2-1; 15 nucleotides match TRBD2. Germline V lookup: CDR1 LGHNA, CDR2 YSLEER. After removal of 4 bases from V and 3 bases from J, the junction contained 10 bases not matched to a gene. This CDR3 has 19 residues. In nucleotides, the CDR3 is TGCGCCAGCAGCCCACGGTGGACTAGCGGGAGGGGAGGCTACAATGAGCAGTTCTTC. Its translation: CASSPRWTSGRGGYNEQFF.

This clonotype was counted many times. One end of the junction does not line up with germline, which may come from a read error. V and J are TRBV20-1 and TRBJ1-6; D not resolved. Germline V gene sequence: CDR1 DFQATT, CDR2 SNEGSKA (reference sequence). The CDR3 consists of 15 residues. This chain's CDR3 is CSARGSTRGYSPLHF. For the CDR3, the DNA is TGCAGTGCCAGAGGTTCAACTCGGGGATATTCACCCCTCCACTTT.

In this sample, this clonotype turned up many times. The chain uses TRBV27 and TRBJ2-3; D is uncertain. The CDR3 consists of 15 residues. CDR1 and CDR2 from the germline V gene are MNHEY and SMNVEV (reference sequence). V was shortened by 3 bases and J by 1 base, with 11 bases between the two germline ends. CDR3 coding DNA: TGTGCCAGCAGTTTTCTAGTCGGCGGCACAGATACGCAGTATTTT. This codes for CASSFLVGGTDTQYF.

This clonotype was counted many times. The chain uses TRBV7-2 and TRBJ2-1; the D is unclear. CDR1 is SGHTA and CDR2 is FQGNSA in the germline V gene. CDR3 size: 15 residues. The V end lost 3 bases, the J end lost 2 bases, and 11 bases lay between the germline ends. The CDR3 nucleotides read TGTGCCAGCAGCTTTAACCGGGCCACCTACAATGAGCAGTTCTTC. This codes for CASSFNRATYNEQFF.

The chain has TRBV6-2 or TRBV6-3 and TRBJ2-1; no clear D. The V end was cut by 3 bases, the J end by 6 bases, with 21 bases between. This CDR3 has 17 residues. The germline CDR1 and CDR2 sequences are MNHEY and SVGEGT. The CDR3 region has the DNA TGTGCCAGCAGTTATTACCACCCACGGGTCGCCCCCAATGAGCAGTTCTTC. Translated, it gives CASSYYHPRVAPNEQFF.

This clonotype showed up just a few times. The rearrangement uses TRBV5-1 and TRBJ2-7; D unclear. The germline V and J ends were trimmed by 0 bases and 6 bases, with 13 bases remaining between them. This CDR3 comprises 14 residues. Germline V gene sequence: CDR1 SGHRS, CDR2 YFSETQ. The CDR3 loop reads CASSLAVLPSEQYF. Here the CDR3 DNA reads TGCGCCAGCAGCTTGGCGGTACTCCCTTCCGAGCAGTACTTC.

The sample holds a few counts of this clonotype. This chain joins TRBV7-3 and TRBJ2-3, with TRBD1 identical over 10 bases. V lost 5 bases to trimming and J lost 2 bases; unmatched junction nucleotides: 4. The length of the CDR3 is 15 residues. Germline V lookup: CDR1 SGHTA, CDR2 FQGTGA. In DNA form, the CDR3 reads TGTGCCAGCAGCGCGGGACAGGGGTTCACAGATACGCAGTATTTT. Its protein is CASSAGQGFTDTQYF.

The chain uses TRBV27 and TRBJ1-6; D is possibly TRBD1 (6 bases). The CDR3 length is 15 residues. V lost 5 bases and J 7 bases, leaving 15 bases between the germline ends. Looked up from germline, CDR1 is MNHEY and CDR2 is SMNVEV (reference sequence). This CDR3 reads CASSARGSGNSPLHF. The CDR3 nucleotides are TGTGCCAGCAGTGCCAGGGGTTCGGGCAATTCACCCCTCCACTTT.

This clonotype was found many times. This chain connects TRBV7-9 to TRBJ2-7; no definite D call. V lost 5 bases to trimming and J lost 1 base, with 6 bases between them. The CDR3 runs 12 residues. CDR1 and CDR2 (germline): SEHNR, FQNEAQ (reference sequence). CDR3 protein: CASSRGSYEQYF. The CDR3 DNA sequence: TGTGCCAGCAGCCGTGGGTCCTACGAGCAGTACTTC.

This clonotype has at least ten counts. The chain has TRBV5-4 and TRBJ2-7; possible D gene TRBD2, 6 bases. The ends were cut back, 4 bases at V and 3 bases at J, with 11 bases in the middle. The length of the CDR3 is 13 residues. The V gene's germline CDR1 is SGHNT and CDR2 YYREEE (reference sequence). The CDR3, as DNA: TGTGCCAGCAGCCCCGGGACTCACTACGAGCAGTACTTC. It yields the protein CASSPGTHYEQYF.